These 12 T cell receptor beta chains were all obtained from the same sample, sequenced in a study of shared clonotypes between healthy human individuals (dated by TCRdb to 2020 to 2022). Library generation was performed with the immunoSEQ multiplex PCR assay. This immuneACCESS table, as held by TCRdb, lists in-frame sequences with V and J called but not all clones. Of the missing ones, under half trace to an unresolved V gene in checked studies; the others have no known cause. Present in this sample are 2 million to 2.5 million clones, approximately 94% of which were seen just once. Approximately 0.13% of the sample comes from the top ten. Source material: naive CD4+ T cells sorted from blood. The cell subset or site label on this specimen signifies: CD45RA+ positively selected. These receptors originate from a man between 18 and 29 years old in good health.

The chain uses TRBV4-3 and TRBJ1-4; D gene unclear. The CDR3 runs 15 residues. The V gene lost 4 bases and the J gene lost 1 base, with 10 bases spanning the gap. Germline V gene data show CDR1 as LGHNA and CDR2 as YSLEER. This chain's CDR3 is CASSPRTVTNEKLFF. The CDR3 nucleotides are TGCGCCAGCAGCCCCCGGACTGTAACTAATGAAAAACTGTTTTTT.

V usage is TRBV27 and J usage is TRBJ1-4, with 7 bases identical to TRBD1. This CDR3 has 14 residues. Germline CDR1 MNHEY, CDR2 SMNVEV (reference sequence). V lost 6 bases and J lost 7; bases outside the gene matches: 8. The CDR3 coding sequence is TGTGCCAGCAGCAAAGGGGGCTTTCTTGAAAAACTGTTTTTT. Translation gives CASSKGGFLEKLFF.

The chain combines TRBV6-4 with TRBJ2-7; D call uncertain. V was shortened by 9 bases and J by 2 bases, with 11 bases between the two germline ends. CDR1 MRHNA and CDR2 SNTAGT come from the germline V gene. The CDR3 is 12 amino acids. The CDR3 is CASTRTTYEQYF. The CDR3 DNA reads TGTGCCAGTACTCGCACAACCTACGAGCAGTACTTC.

The V call is TRBV2, the J call TRBJ1-2, with 7 positions matching TRBD1. This CDR3 contains 13 residues. V lost 6 bases and J lost 5; bases outside the gene matches: 6. The germline CDR1 and CDR2 sequences are SNHLY and FYNNEI. CDR3 in DNA: TGTGCCAGCAGCCCGGGACAGCCGTATGGCTACACCTTC. It codes for CASSPGQPYGYTF. The full variable domain, with the rest looked up from reference TRBV2 and TRBJ1-2, is EPEVTQTPSHQVTQMGQEVILRCVPISNHLYFYWYRQILGQKVEFLVSFYNNEISEKSEIFDDQFSVERPDGSNFTLKIRSTKLEDSAMYFCASSPGQPYGYTFGSGTRLTVV.

The chain couples TRBV6-6 to TRBJ2-7; the D gene is possibly TRBD2 (5 bases). This CDR3 spans 12 amino acids. Germline lookup yields CDR1 MNHNY and CDR2 SVGAGI (reference sequence). V lost 10 bases and J lost 3, with 13 bases in between. In nucleotides, the CDR3 is TGTGCCACCGGTCGAGGAGGCTACGAGCAGTACTTC. Translation gives CATGRGGYEQYF.

This clone was detected once. The chain carries TRBV7-8 and TRBJ1-2; D may be TRBD1 (5 bases). The germline CDR1 and CDR2 sequences are SGHVS and FQNEAQ. Trimming removed 0 bases from V and 2 bases from J, with 13 bases in between. The CDR3 spans 16 residues. CDR3 bases: TGTGCCAGCAGCTTAGCAGGAGGGGCGTTCAACTATGGCTACACCTTC. This translates into CASSLAGGAFNYGYTF.

The chain employs TRBV9 and TRBJ2-5, with 16 bases fitting TRBD2. Germline values: CDR1 SGDLS, CDR2 YYNGEE. This CDR3 region has 17 residues. Trimming cost V 3 bases and J 5 bases; bases outside gene matches: 7. CDR3 sequence: CASSAGTSGGAWETQYF. The CDR3 bases are TGTGCCAGCAGCGCCGGGACTAGCGGGGGGGCTTGGGAGACCCAGTACTTC. Filled out from reference TRBV9 and TRBJ2-5, the complete variable domain reads DSGVTQTPKHLITATGQRVTLRCSPRSGDLSVYWYQQSLDQGLQFLIQYYNGEERAKGNILERFSAQQFPDLHSELNLSSLELGDSALYFCASSAGTSGGAWETQYFGPGTRLLVL.

This clone has only one observation. The chain carries TRBV9 and TRBJ2-7, with D unclear. Germline V gene data show CDR1 as SGDLS and CDR2 as YYNGEE. This CDR3 has 11 residues. The V and J ends lost 3 bases and 3 bases respectively, with 4 bases between them. The CDR3 region has the DNA TGTGCCAGCAGCGCCATCTACGAGCAGTACTTC. Its translation: CASSAIYEQYF.

The chain has TRBV4-3 and TRBJ2-3, with 13 positions matching TRBD2. From germline, CDR1 is LGHNA and CDR2 YSLEER. With 4 bases clipped from V and 0 bases from J, the junction kept 7 bases outside the gene matches. CDR3 length: 18 amino acids. CDR3 region: CASSRLLAGGKSTDTQYF. The CDR3 nucleotides read TGCGCCAGCAGCCGGTTACTAGCGGGAGGGAAGAGCACAGATACGCAGTATTTT.

This sequence joins TRBV7-2 and TRBJ1-3; weak D call: TRBD1 (5 bases). Germline V CDR1 and CDR2: SGHTA, FQGNSA. The length of the CDR3 is 15 residues. V lost 4 bases and J 4 bases, leaving 14 bases between the germline ends. The DNA of the CDR3 is TGTGCCAGCAGCTCCGGGGGAGGGAACGGAAACACCATATATTTT. Its protein is CASSSGGGNGNTIYF.

The rearrangement links TRBV5-6 to TRBJ2-7; weak D call: TRBD1 (5 bases). This CDR3 is 14 amino acids long. Trimming left V 6 bases short and J 2 bases short, with 15 bases between. CDR1 and CDR2 (germline): SGHDT, YYEEEE. The CDR3 sequence is CASIRQGSPYEQYF. The DNA for the CDR3 is TGTGCCAGCATCCGGCAGGGCAGCCCCTACGAGCAGTACTTC.

The V gene is TRBV11-2, the J gene TRBJ1-3, with a weak D call TRBD1 (6 bases). V gave up 5 bases and J gave up 0 bases, with 8 bases separating them. Germline V gene data show CDR1 as SGHAT and CDR2 as FQNNGV. The CDR3 length is 14 residues. The CDR3 region has the DNA TGTGCCAGCAGCCAGGGGTCCTCTGGAAACACCATATATTTT. Encoded protein: CASSQGSSGNTIYF.